The text below deals with one T cell receptor beta chain. Its antigen is not known. The junction departs from the called germline gene at one end, perhaps through a read error. The data derive from a study of cytomegalovirus exposure and HLA in healthy donors. Findings and caveats of the study: Clonal expansion, a later analysis showed, was greater in HLA-associated TCR beta chains than in equally common others. Researchers reported in a later analysis that common viral pathogens appeared linked to several top clusters.

The CDR3 spans 18 residues. The V gene's germline CDR1 is SGHTA and CDR2 FQGNSA. Primers: 60 Vbeta forward and 13 Jbeta reverse. Measured with immunoSEQ multiplex PCR; TCRdb has only the in-frame clones, and not every one. The sample lists about 120,000 clones, 77% occurring once. V gene TRBV7-2 combines with J gene TRBJ2-4; 16 bases are a match to TRBD2. This TCR derives from a man aged 18 to 30 in good health and CMV-seropositive. Sequencing was performed on PBMCs. This chain's CDR3 is CASSLVGLAGGAKNSQYF. CDR3 DNA: TGTGCCAGCAGCTTAGTGGGACTAGCGGGAGGGGCCAAAAACAGTCAGTACTTC.